A selection of T cell receptor beta chains follows, all from one sample in a study of blood T cell repertoires in COVID-19. Measured with immunoSEQ multiplex PCR; TCRdb has only the in-frame clones, and not every one. The table shows around 170,000 clones, with 75% to 90% occurring only once. The sample taken for sequencing was peripheral blood. Every receptor here comes from a woman in her seventies with COVID-19, enrolled during active disease. The conserved cysteine and the conserved F or W are not part of the CDR3 here. Each record gives: CDR3 protein, CDR3 length, J gene, V gene.

AWEGGGGSYNEQF	13	TRBJ2-1	TRBV30
ASSYGGSDIEKLF	13	TRBJ1-4	TRBV6-5
SVEHSTRIRYEQF	13	TRBJ2-1	TRBV29-1
AITQTVNTEAF	11	TRBJ1-1	TRBV10-3
ASSSTSGASGPDTQY	15	TRBJ2-3	TRBV5-1
SASTGGLMADTQY	13	TRBJ2-3	TRBV20-1
ASSRDRVGANVLT	13	TRBJ2-6	TRBV5-1
ASSLVGQGAPGANVLT	16	TRBJ2-6	TRBV7-2
ASSLLAGSYNEQF	13	TRBJ2-1	TRBV7-9
ASSRGDNTEAF	11	TRBJ1-1	TRBV12-3/TRBV12-4
ASSEQNYGYT	10	TRBJ1-2	TRBV4-2
ASSLVTGLSNQPQH	14	TRBJ1-5	TRBV7-2
ASSQGHSNQPQH	12	TRBJ1-5	TRBV3-1/TRBV3-2
ASSPQGTGTSGIYEQF	16	TRBJ2-1	TRBV18
ASSLAAGGNYGYT	13	TRBJ1-2	TRBV5-1
ASSSQGSNTEAF	12	TRBJ1-1	TRBV7-2
ASSWDRGPYNEQF	13	TRBJ2-1	TRBV28
ASSQIAGGLTDTQY	14	TRBJ2-3	TRBV14
ASGNEGLSDTQY	12	TRBJ2-3	TRBV14
ASSPPTSGRNTGELF	15	TRBJ2-2	TRBV18
ASSLTRSYNEQF	12	TRBJ2-1	TRBV5-1
ASTQQGTDTQY	11	TRBJ2-3	TRBV3-1/TRBV3-2
ASSRQGDGYT	10	TRBJ1-2	TRBV19
ASSVTSGTPRRETQY	15	TRBJ2-5	TRBV25-1
ASSPGQGLYEQY	12	TRBJ2-7	TRBV18
ASSYEGQGRDRVYEQY	16	TRBJ2-7	TRBV5-1
ASSISGRAVAGELF	14	TRBJ2-2	TRBV7-2
ASSRQTNTEAF	11	TRBJ1-1	TRBV18
ASKPPRQGAGEQY	13	TRBJ2-7	TRBV6-5
ASSKTTGTSLSYEQY	15	TRBJ2-7	TRBV27
ASSEYRNGEQY	11	TRBJ2-7	TRBV10-2
SVVHLNGYT	9	TRBJ1-2	TRBV29-1
ASSQEDRGPGYGYT	14	TRBJ1-2	TRBV16
ASKEHPGTGGNQPQH	15	TRBJ1-5	TRBV27
AITQGGAIYGYT	12	TRBJ1-2	TRBV10-3
SVVREVEVNTEAF	13	TRBJ1-1	TRBV29-1
ASSPPIRLAGGLNEQF	16	TRBJ2-1	TRBV28
ASSPPGVPLSNQPQH	15	TRBJ1-5	TRBV18
ASSPGTSGKIDTQY	14	TRBJ2-3	TRBV7-6
ASSTGLAHQADTQY	14	TRBJ2-3	TRBV6-2/TRBV6-3
ASSLLGGSTDTQY	13	TRBJ2-3	TRBV7-9
ASSQTGTPGNTIY	13	TRBJ1-3	TRBV9
ASSQDRTGKLF	11	TRBJ1-4	TRBV18
ASSLGLAGTGELF	13	TRBJ2-2	TRBV5-5
ATSDSDSATGELF	13	TRBJ2-2	TRBV24-1
ASSSSGSGNIQY	12	TRBJ2-4	TRBV6-2/TRBV6-3
ASSPPGGLGYEQY	13	TRBJ2-7	TRBV18
ASSGGTGSNSGYGYT	15	TRBJ1-2	TRBV5-1